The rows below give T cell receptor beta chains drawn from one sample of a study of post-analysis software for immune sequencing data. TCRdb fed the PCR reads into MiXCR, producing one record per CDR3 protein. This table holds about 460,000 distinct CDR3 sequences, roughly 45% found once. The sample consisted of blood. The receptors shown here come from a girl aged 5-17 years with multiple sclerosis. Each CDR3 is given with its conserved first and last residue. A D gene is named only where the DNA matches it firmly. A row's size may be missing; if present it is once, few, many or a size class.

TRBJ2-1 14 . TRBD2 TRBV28 TGTGCCAGCAGTTTTCTCCGACTAGCTAATGAGCAGTTCTTC CASSFLRLANEQFF
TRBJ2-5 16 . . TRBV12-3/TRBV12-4 TGTGCCAGCAGTCCCTCATCCGGGACTCCCAGGGGGACCCAGTACTTC CASSPSSGTPRGTQYF
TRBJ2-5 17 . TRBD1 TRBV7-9 TGTGCCAGCAGCTTAGTTTATCGGACAGGGGGCGGCAATGAGCAGTACTTC CASSLVYRTGGGNEQYF
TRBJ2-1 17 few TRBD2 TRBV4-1 TGCGCCAGCAGCCAAGAGGAGGCTAGCGGGTTCTACAATGAGCAGTTCTTC CASSQEEASGFYNEQFF
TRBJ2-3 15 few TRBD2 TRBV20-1 TGCAGTGCTAGCAGGGGACTAGCACCGCCCTCTACGCAGTATTTT CSASRGLAPPSTQYF
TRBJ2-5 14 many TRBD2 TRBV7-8 TGTGCCAGCAGCTCATTAGCGGGTCAAGAGACCCAGTACTTC CASSSLAGQETQYF
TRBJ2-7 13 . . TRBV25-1 TGTGCCAGCAGGGATACGGGGGCCAATGAGCAGTACTTC CASRDTGANEQYF
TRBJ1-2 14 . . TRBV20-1 TGCAGTGCTAGTGAAGTTCGGGGTGGCTATGGCTACACCTTC CSASEVRGGYGYTF
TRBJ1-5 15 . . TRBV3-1 TGTGCCAGCAGCCAACTACAGGGTGGGGATCAGCCCCAGCATTTT CASSQLQGGDQPQHF
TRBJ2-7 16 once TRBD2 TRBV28 TGTGCCAGCAGCATGGGGGGACTAGCGGTTTTCTACGAGCAGTACTTC CASSMGGLAVFYEQYF
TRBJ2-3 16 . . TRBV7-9 TGTGCCAGCAGCTTAGCGATAGGAGGTAACACAGATACGCAGTATTTT CASSLAIGGNTDTQYF
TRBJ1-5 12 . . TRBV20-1 TGCAGTGCGGGCGGGATAAATCAGCCCCAGCATTTT CSAGGINQPQHF
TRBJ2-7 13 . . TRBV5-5 TGTGCCAGCAGCTTGGTCAGGGTGGACGAGCAGTACTTC CASSLVRVDEQYF
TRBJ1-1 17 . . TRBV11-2 TGTGCCAGCAGCTTAGATCTAGAGAGGGTCGCGAACACTGAAGCTTTCTTT CASSLDLERVANTEAFF
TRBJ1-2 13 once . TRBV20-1 TGCAGTGCTAGGCTTACAGGGTTGGGGGGCTACACCTTC CSARLTGLGGYTF
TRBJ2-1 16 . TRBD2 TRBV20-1 TGCAGTGCTAGAAGTGTAACCGGGAGGGGAGACAATGAGCAGTTCTTC CSARSVTGRGDNEQFF
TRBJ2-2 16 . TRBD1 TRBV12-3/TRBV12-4 TGTGCCAGCAGTTCCCGGACAGGGGTGGACACCGGGGAGCTGTTTTTT CASSSRTGVDTGELFF
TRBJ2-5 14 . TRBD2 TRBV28 TGTGCCAGCGTCCGCGGGAGGGCCGGGGAGACCCAGTACTTC CASVRGRAGETQYF
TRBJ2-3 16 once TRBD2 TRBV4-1 TGCGCCAGCAGCCAAGTAGGGCGGGAGCTAACAGATACGCAGTATTTT CASSQVGRELTDTQYF
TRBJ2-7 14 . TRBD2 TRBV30 TGTGCCTCAAGACTAGCGGGACGCTCCTACGAGCAGTACTTC CASRLAGRSYEQYF
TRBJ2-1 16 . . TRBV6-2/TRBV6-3 TGTGCCAGCAGTTACTCACGGCTGCAGGGGAGTAATGAGCAGTTCTTC CASSYSRLQGSNEQFF
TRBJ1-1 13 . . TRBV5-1 TGCGCCAGCAGCTTGGATCCGAACACTGAAGCTTTCTTT CASSLDPNTEAFF
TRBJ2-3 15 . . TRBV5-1 TGCGCCAGCAGCTTGGAGGGAACCTACACAGATACGCAGTATTTT CASSLEGTYTDTQYF
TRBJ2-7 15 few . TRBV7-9 TGTGCCAGCAGCTTAGTCGGGGCACGAACCTACGAGCAGTACTTC CASSLVGARTYEQYF
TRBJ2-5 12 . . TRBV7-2 TGTGCCAGCAGCTTTCAGGTCCAGACCCAGTACTTC CASSFQVQTQYF
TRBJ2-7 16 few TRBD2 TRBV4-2 TGTGCCAGCAGCCACACTACTAGCGGAGGCTCCTACGAGCAGTACTTC CASSHTTSGGSYEQYF
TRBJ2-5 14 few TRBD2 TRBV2 TGTGCCAGCAGAAGGACTAGCGGGAGCGAGACCCAGTACTTC CASRRTSGSETQYF
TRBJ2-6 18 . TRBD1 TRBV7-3 TGTGCCAGCAGCTTAGAGCGACAGGGTCGAGGAGGGGCCAACGTCCTGACTTTC CASSLERQGRGGANVLTF
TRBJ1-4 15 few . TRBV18 TGTGCCAGCTCACCTGGACAGACAACTAATGAAAAACTGTTTTTT CASSPGQTTNEKLFF
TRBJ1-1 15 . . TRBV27 TGTGCCAGCACCCCCTTCGCGGGGGGGCGTACTGAAGCTTTCTTT CASTPFAGGRTEAFF
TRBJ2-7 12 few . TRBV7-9 TGTGCCAGCAGCCGGGACTTCTACGAGCAGTACTTC CASSRDFYEQYF
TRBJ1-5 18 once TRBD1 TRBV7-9 TGTGCCAGCAGCTTAGGCTTAGGGACAGGGAGATTCAATCAGCCCCAGCATTTT CASSLGLGTGRFNQPQHF
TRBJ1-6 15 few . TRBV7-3 TGTGCCAGCAGCTTAAGCAGGGGAGATAATTCACCCCTCCACTTT CASSLSRGDNSPLHF
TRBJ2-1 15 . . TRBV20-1 TGCAGTGCTAGATGGGGGGACAGCCGTGGGAATGAGCAGTTCTTC CSARWGDSRGNEQFF
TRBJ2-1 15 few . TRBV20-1 TGCAGTAGCAGCGACAGGTCTAGCGCCTACAATGAGCAGTTCTTC CSSSDRSSAYNEQFF
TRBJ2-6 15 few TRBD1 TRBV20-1 TGCAGTGCTAGTCCAGGGGGCGTTCTGACCAACGTCCTGACTTTC CSASPGGVLTNVLTF
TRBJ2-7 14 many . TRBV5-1 TGCGCCAGCAGCTCCCGGGACTCCTCCTACGAGCAGTACTTC CASSSRDSSYEQYF
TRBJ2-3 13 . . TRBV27 TGTGCCAGCAGTCCTTTTAGGACAGATACGCAGTATTTT CASSPFRTDTQYF
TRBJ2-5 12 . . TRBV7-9 TGTGCCAGCACCACGGAGCGGGAGACCCAGTACTTC CASTTERETQYF
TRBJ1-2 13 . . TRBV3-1 TGTGCCAGCAGCCATGAGGGAAGCTATGGCTACACCTTC CASSHEGSYGYTF
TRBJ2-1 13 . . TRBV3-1 TGTGCCAGCAGCCAAGATGGGGGGACTGAGCAGTTCTTC CASSQDGGTEQFF
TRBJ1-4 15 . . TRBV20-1 TGCAGTGCCCCGAGGTGGGCAGGGACTAATGAAAAACTGTTTTTT CSAPRWAGTNEKLFF
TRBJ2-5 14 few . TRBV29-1 TGCAGCGTTGAAGACGCCAGGGCGGCGGAGACCCAGTACTTC CSVEDARAAETQYF
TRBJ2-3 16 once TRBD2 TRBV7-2 TGTGCCAGCAGCTTAGTACTAGCGGGAGCCCGGGATACGCAGTATTTT CASSLVLAGARDTQYF
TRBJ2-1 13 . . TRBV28 TGTGCCAGCAGGGGACCCCCTTCCAATGAGCAGTTCTTC CASRGPPSNEQFF
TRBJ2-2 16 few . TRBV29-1 TGCAGCGTTGTGGGGACACCCCTTGCGAACACCGGGGAGCTGTTTTTT CSVVGTPLANTGELFF
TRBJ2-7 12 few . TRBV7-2 TGTGCCAGCAGCTACGGACACTACGAGCAGTACTTC CASSYGHYEQYF
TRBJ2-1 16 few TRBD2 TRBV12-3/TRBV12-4 TGTGCCAGCAGGGGAGCGGGAGGCCTCTCGTTCGACGTGCAGTTCTTC CASRGAGGLSFDVQFF
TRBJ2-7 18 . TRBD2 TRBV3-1 TGTGCCAGCAGCTCTTTGACTAGCGGGAGAACCACACCCTACGAGCAGTACTTC CASSSLTSGRTTPYEQYF